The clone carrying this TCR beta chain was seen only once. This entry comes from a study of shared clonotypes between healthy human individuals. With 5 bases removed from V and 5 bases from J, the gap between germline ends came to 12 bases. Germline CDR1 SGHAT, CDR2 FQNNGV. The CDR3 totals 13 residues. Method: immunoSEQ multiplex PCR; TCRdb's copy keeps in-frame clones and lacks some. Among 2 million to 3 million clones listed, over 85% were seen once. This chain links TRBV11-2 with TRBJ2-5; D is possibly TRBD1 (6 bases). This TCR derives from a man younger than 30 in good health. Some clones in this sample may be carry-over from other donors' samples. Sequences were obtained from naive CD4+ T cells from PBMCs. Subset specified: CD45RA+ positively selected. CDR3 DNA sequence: TGTGCCAGCAGCGGCAGGGGATTGGAGACCCAGTACTTC. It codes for CASSGRGLETQYF.